The rows below give T cell receptor beta chains drawn from one sample of a study of yellow fever vaccine responses in identical twins. TCRdb used MiXCR to reprocess the RT-PCR reads, holding one entry per CDR3 protein. The data show 15,000 or so distinct CDR3 sequences, around 80% seen once. The starting material was T cells from blood (PBMCs), unsorted or a sorted subset (not recorded which), obtained before or after yellow fever vaccination (not recorded which). The receptor source for this set is a woman aged 18-30 years who received the yellow fever vaccine. Each CDR3 is given with its conserved first and last residue. D genes are given only for firm matches. Only some rows state a clone size, as once, few, many or a class for expanded clones.

D gene: -
J gene: TRBJ2-7
clone size: -
V gene: TRBV2
CDR3 DNA: TGTGCCAGCAGTGAAGACAGACCCTACGAGCAGTACTTC
CDR3 protein: CASSEDRPYEQYF

D gene: -
J gene: TRBJ1-6
clone size: -
V gene: TRBV7-8
CDR3 DNA: TGTGCCAGCAGCTTAGGGGTGCGGAGGGGGGTTTCACCCCTCCACTTT
CDR3 protein: CASSLGVRRGVSPLHF

D gene: -
J gene: TRBJ2-7
clone size: once
V gene: TRBV29-1
CDR3 DNA: TGCACCGGAGGACAGAGCCGCTACGAGCAGTACTTC
CDR3 protein: CTGGQSRYEQYF

D gene: -
J gene: TRBJ2-3
clone size: -
V gene: TRBV11-3
CDR3 DNA: TGTGCCAGCAGCTTTATATCTTCTAGCACAGATACGCAGTATTTT
CDR3 protein: CASSFISSSTDTQYF

D gene: -
J gene: TRBJ1-4
clone size: -
V gene: TRBV11-1
CDR3 DNA: TGTGCCAGCATGAGGGAAAATGAAAAACTGTTTTTT
CDR3 protein: CASMRENEKLFF

D gene: TRBD1
J gene: TRBJ2-7
clone size: once
V gene: TRBV10-1
CDR3 DNA: TGCGCCAGCAGTGAGTCGACAGGGCGATACGAGCAGTACTTC
CDR3 protein: CASSESTGRYEQYF

D gene: -
J gene: TRBJ1-5
clone size: -
V gene: TRBV29-1
CDR3 DNA: TGCAGCGTTGGTACAGGGCCGACGATAAATCAGCCCCAGCATTTT
CDR3 protein: CSVGTGPTINQPQHF

D gene: -
J gene: TRBJ2-5
clone size: -
V gene: TRBV7-9
CDR3 DNA: TGTGCCAGCAGCCCAAACTGGGACACTTACCTCCAAGAGACCCAGTACTTC
CDR3 protein: CASSPNWDTYLQETQYF

D gene: -
J gene: TRBJ2-1
clone size: -
V gene: TRBV11-1
CDR3 DNA: TGTGCCAGCAGCTTAAGTTTTACTGAGCAGTTCTTC
CDR3 protein: CASSLSFTEQFF

D gene: -
J gene: TRBJ2-3
clone size: -
V gene: TRBV12-3/TRBV12-4
CDR3 DNA: TGTGCCAGCAGTAGGCTAGATACGCAGTATTTT
CDR3 protein: CASSRLDTQYF

D gene: -
J gene: TRBJ2-1
clone size: -
V gene: TRBV6-5
CDR3 DNA: TGTGCCAGCAGTTACCTGGCGGGAAATTACAATGAGCAGTTCTTC
CDR3 protein: CASSYLAGNYNEQFF

D gene: TRBD2
J gene: TRBJ2-7
clone size: -
V gene: TRBV4-1
CDR3 DNA: TGCGCCAGCAGCCAGCTACTAGCGGGGCTCAACGAGCAGTACTTC
CDR3 protein: CASSQLLAGLNEQYF

D gene: -
J gene: TRBJ2-2
clone size: -
V gene: TRBV28
CDR3 DNA: TGTGCCAGCAGTCGTGAGTCGAACACCGGGGAGCTGTTTTTT
CDR3 protein: CASSRESNTGELFF

D gene: -
J gene: TRBJ2-1
clone size: -
V gene: TRBV5-6
CDR3 DNA: TGTGCCAGCAGCTTGGCCGTTGTTTCTCATCGGCGTCATGAGCAGTTCTTC
CDR3 protein: CASSLAVVSHRRHEQFF

D gene: -
J gene: TRBJ2-7
clone size: -
V gene: TRBV11-1
CDR3 DNA: TGTGCCAGCAGCCACGGACAGTCCTACGAGCAGTACTTC
CDR3 protein: CASSHGQSYEQYF

D gene: TRBD1
J gene: TRBJ2-2
clone size: -
V gene: TRBV5-1
CDR3 DNA: TGCGCCAGCAGCTTGAGACAGGGGAACACCGGGGAGCTGTTTTTT
CDR3 protein: CASSLRQGNTGELFF

D gene: -
J gene: TRBJ2-1
clone size: -
V gene: TRBV24-1
CDR3 DNA: TGTGCCACCAGTGATTTCCCGGGACACAATGAGCAGTTCTTC
CDR3 protein: CATSDFPGHNEQFF

D gene: TRBD1
J gene: TRBJ2-7
clone size: few
V gene: TRBV7-6
CDR3 DNA: TGTGCCAGCAGCTTAAGGGACCCCGGGACAGGGTCCTACGAGCAGTACTTC
CDR3 protein: CASSLRDPGTGSYEQYF

D gene: -
J gene: TRBJ1-4
clone size: few
V gene: TRBV15
CDR3 DNA: TGTGCCACCGGACCCGACGAAAAACTGTTTTTT
CDR3 protein: CATGPDEKLFF

D gene: -
J gene: TRBJ2-1
clone size: -
V gene: TRBV20-1
CDR3 DNA: TGCAGTGCTAGAGGCCTGAGCTCCTACAATGAGCAGTTCTTC
CDR3 protein: CSARGLSSYNEQFF

D gene: TRBD2
J gene: TRBJ2-5
clone size: -
V gene: TRBV6-4
CDR3 DNA: TGTGCCAGCAGGCCGGGGGGGCCGGAGACCCAGTACTTC
CDR3 protein: CASRPGGPETQYF

D gene: -
J gene: TRBJ2-3
clone size: -
V gene: TRBV15
CDR3 DNA: TGTGCCACCAGCAGAGAAACAGGAGGCACAGATACGCAGTATTTT
CDR3 protein: CATSRETGGTDTQYF

D gene: -
J gene: TRBJ2-7
clone size: -
V gene: TRBV29-1
CDR3 DNA: TGCAGCGTTGAGGGGGTCGACAATGCGCAGTACTTC
CDR3 protein: CSVEGVDNAQYF

D gene: -
J gene: TRBJ2-1
clone size: -
V gene: TRBV12-3/TRBV12-4
CDR3 DNA: TGTGCCAGCAGACTAGGACGGTTCTACAATGAGCAGTTCTTC
CDR3 protein: CASRLGRFYNEQFF

D gene: TRBD2
J gene: TRBJ2-3
clone size: -
V gene: TRBV13
CDR3 DNA: TGTGCCAGCAGGCTAGCGGCAGATACGCAGTATTTT
CDR3 protein: CASRLAADTQYF

D gene: TRBD2
J gene: TRBJ2-7
clone size: once
V gene: TRBV7-9
CDR3 DNA: TGTGCCAGCAGCTTAGTGAGTAGCGGGAGTGGCGAGCAGTACTTC
CDR3 protein: CASSLVSSGSGEQYF

D gene: -
J gene: TRBJ2-3
clone size: medium-sized
V gene: TRBV28
CDR3 DNA: TGTGCCACTCGGGACTCCCAGGCGGGTGGCACAGATACGCAGTATTTT
CDR3 protein: CATRDSQAGGTDTQYF

D gene: -
J gene: TRBJ1-2
clone size: -
V gene: TRBV7-9
CDR3 DNA: TGTGCCAGCAGCTTAGGGGTGATGGACGAGGTCTATGGCTACACCTTC
CDR3 protein: CASSLGVMDEVYGYTF

D gene: -
J gene: TRBJ2-7
clone size: once
V gene: TRBV19
CDR3 DNA: TGTGCCAGTAGTCCCGGGAGTCGAGAGCAGTACTTC
CDR3 protein: CASSPGSREQYF

D gene: TRBD1
J gene: TRBJ2-1
clone size: -
V gene: TRBV10-3
CDR3 DNA: TGTGCCATCAGAGGGACAGGGGAGGACAATGAGCAGTTCTTC
CDR3 protein: CAIRGTGEDNEQFF

D gene: TRBD2
J gene: TRBJ2-5
clone size: -
V gene: TRBV28
CDR3 DNA: TGTGCCAGCAGTTTGGGGGGGGGTCGGAAACAAGAGACCCAGTACTTC
CDR3 protein: CASSLGGGRKQETQYF

D gene: -
J gene: TRBJ1-1
clone size: -
V gene: TRBV15
CDR3 DNA: TGTGCCACCAGCAGAGGCGCAGGTATGAACACTGAAGCTTTCTTT
CDR3 protein: CATSRGAGMNTEAFF

D gene: -
J gene: TRBJ2-7
clone size: -
V gene: TRBV2
CDR3 DNA: TGTGCCGTTACAATCTCCGACACGTACTACGAGCAGTACTTC
CDR3 protein: CAVTISDTYYEQYF

D gene: TRBD2
J gene: TRBJ2-7
clone size: -
V gene: TRBV20-1
CDR3 DNA: TGCAGTGCTGGGGCCACTAGCGGGAGAGGTTACGAGCAGTACTTC
CDR3 protein: CSAGATSGRGYEQYF

D gene: -
J gene: TRBJ2-2
clone size: -
V gene: TRBV23-1
CDR3 DNA: TGCGCCAGCAGTCAAGATCCAGGGCGAGCAACGGAGCTGTTTTTT
CDR3 protein: CASSQDPGRATELFF

D gene: -
J gene: TRBJ2-7
clone size: few
V gene: TRBV18
CDR3 DNA: TGTGCCAGCTCACCCGACGGGTACGAGCAGTACTTC
CDR3 protein: CASSPDGYEQYF

D gene: -
J gene: TRBJ2-7
clone size: -
V gene: TRBV13
CDR3 DNA: TGTGCCAGCAGCTTAGCCGGCGTCGGAGAGCAGTACTTC
CDR3 protein: CASSLAGVGEQYF

D gene: -
J gene: TRBJ2-7
clone size: -
V gene: TRBV11-3
CDR3 DNA: TGTGCCAGCAGCTCCCAGGGGTACGAGCAGTACTTC
CDR3 protein: CASSSQGYEQYF

D gene: -
J gene: TRBJ2-3
clone size: few
V gene: TRBV5-1
CDR3 DNA: TGCGCCAGCAGCTTGGTATTAGATACAGATACGCAGTATTTT
CDR3 protein: CASSLVLDTDTQYF

D gene: -
J gene: TRBJ2-7
clone size: -
V gene: TRBV7-6
CDR3 DNA: TGTGCCAGCAGCTACGGACCCTCCTACGAGCAGTACTTC
CDR3 protein: CASSYGPSYEQYF

D gene: -
J gene: TRBJ1-5
clone size: -
V gene: TRBV12-3/TRBV12-4
CDR3 DNA: TGTGCCAGCAGTTCCCAGGGATGGGGCAATCAGCCCCAGCATTTT
CDR3 protein: CASSSQGWGNQPQHF

D gene: TRBD1
J gene: TRBJ2-7
clone size: once
V gene: TRBV29-1
CDR3 DNA: TGCAGCGTTTCTACTGGCGGGACAGGCCTCTACGAGCAGTACTTC
CDR3 protein: CSVSTGGTGLYEQYF